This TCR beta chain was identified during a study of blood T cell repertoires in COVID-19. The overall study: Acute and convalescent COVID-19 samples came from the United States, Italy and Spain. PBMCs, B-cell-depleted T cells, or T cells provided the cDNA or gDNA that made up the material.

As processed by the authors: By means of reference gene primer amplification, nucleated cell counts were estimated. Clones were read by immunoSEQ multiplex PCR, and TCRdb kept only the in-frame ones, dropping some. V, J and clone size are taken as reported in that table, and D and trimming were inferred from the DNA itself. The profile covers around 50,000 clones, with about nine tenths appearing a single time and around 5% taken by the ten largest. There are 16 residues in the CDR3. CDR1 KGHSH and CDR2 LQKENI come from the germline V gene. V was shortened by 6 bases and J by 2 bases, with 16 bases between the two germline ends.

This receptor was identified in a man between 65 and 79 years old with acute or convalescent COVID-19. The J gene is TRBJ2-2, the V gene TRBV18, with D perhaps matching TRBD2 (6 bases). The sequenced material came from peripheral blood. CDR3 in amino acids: CASSFYGGLNTGELFF. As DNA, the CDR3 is TGTGCCAGCTCCTTCTACGGAGGGTTAAACACCGGGGAGCTGTTTTTT. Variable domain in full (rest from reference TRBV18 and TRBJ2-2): NAGVMQNPRHLVRRRGQEARLRCSPMKGHSHVYWYRQLPEEGLKFMVYLQKENIIDESGMPKERFSAEFPKEGPSILRIQQVVRGDSAAYFCASSFYGGLNTGELFFGEGSRLTVL.